The 19 T cell receptor beta chains below were found in one sample sequenced in a study of PD-L1 blockade in urothelial cancer. Time point described: peripheral blood 6 weeks after treatment start. Only in-frame clones appear in the TCRdb table, and some are missing; sequencing was by immunoSEQ multiplex PCR. The sample carries roughly 120,000 clones, 80% to 90% recorded once. The specimen was PBMCs, collected around atezolizumab (anti-PD-L1) treatment. The receptors stem from a man between 60 and 75 years old with urothelial cancer.

The genes are TRBV4-1 and TRBJ2-1; TRBD2 aligns across 7 bases. CDR1 and CDR2 from the germline V gene are MGHRA and YSYEKL. The length of the CDR3 is 12 residues. J was trimmed by 7 bases and V by 3 bases; bases with no gene match: 0. CDR3 loop: CASSQGGNEQFF. The CDR3, as DNA: TGCGCCAGCAGCCAGGGGGGGAATGAGCAGTTCTTC.

This rearrangement joins TRBV6-4 to TRBJ2-7; 8 bases match TRBD1. The CDR3 has 14 amino acids. Trimming took 5 bases from V and 7 from J; bases not matched to a gene: 10. CDR1 and CDR2 from the germline V gene are MRHNA and SNTAGT. The CDR3 DNA reads as TGTGCCAGCAGTCCCGGGACAGGAACGGGGGAGCAGTACTTC. It specifies CASSPGTGTGEQYF.

On this clone: A junction boundary mismatches the germline segment, possibly from a read error. V is TRBV7-3 and J is TRBJ1-2, with 8 positions matching TRBD1. From germline, CDR1 is SGHTA and CDR2 FQGTGA. This CDR3 spans 13 amino acids. The CDR3 is CASSSGQVDFRVF. The CDR3 DNA is TGTGCCAGCAGCTCGGGACAGGTCGACTTCAGGGTCTTC.

This rearrangement joins TRBV5-6 to TRBJ1-3, with D unresolved. CDR3 length equals 13 residues. Germline V gene data show CDR1 as SGHDT and CDR2 as YYEEEE. V gave up 3 bases and J gave up 3 bases, with 7 bases separating them. The CDR3 bases are TGTGCCAGCAGCTCCTGGAGTGGAAACACCATATATTTT. Residues: CASSSWSGNTIYF.

The sample holds one count of this clone. The chain is built from TRBV5-1 and TRBJ2-2; 12 nucleotides agree with TRBD1. Germline values: CDR1 SGHRS, CDR2 YFSETQ. J gave up 4 bases and V 4 bases, and 5 bases lay outside the gene matches. The CDR3 spans 16 residues. The CDR3 is CASSLGTGGSTGELFF. The CDR3 DNA is TGCGCCAGCAGCCTCGGGACAGGGGGCAGCACCGGGGAGCTGTTTTTT.

The chain carries TRBV28 and TRBJ1-1, with D hard to call. V was pared by 5 bases and J by 8 bases, with 9 bases between. This CDR3 is 11 amino acids long. The germline gives CDR1 MDHEN, CDR2 SYDVKM. CDR3 sequence (DNA): TGTGCCAGCAGTCCCCCGGGGGAAGCTTTCTTT. Translating gives CASSPPGEAFF.

The rearrangement joins TRBV28 to TRBJ2-7; 9 bases are a match to TRBD1. The CDR3 is 16 residues long. With 6 bases clipped from V and 5 bases from J, the junction kept 14 bases outside the gene matches. Germline lookup yields CDR1 MDHEN and CDR2 SYDVKM. The chain's CDR3 is CASRGGTGTGWNEQYF. The CDR3 nucleotides are TGTGCCAGCAGAGGGGGGACAGGGACGGGGTGGAACGAGCAGTACTTC.

This clone was seen more than once but under ten times. The chain is built from TRBV6-5 and TRBJ2-2; tentative D call: TRBD2 (7 bases). Trimming took 9 bases from V and 6 from J, leaving 11 bases between them. The CDR3 has 12 residues. From germline, CDR1 is MNHEY and CDR2 SVGAGI. CDR3 nucleotide sequence: TGTGCCAGTGTCGGGGGGCCCGGGGAGCTGTTTTTT. This translates into CASVGGPGELFF.

CDR3 DNA sequence: TGTGCCAGCAGTTTACGTGGGGGGACGGAAGCTTTCTTT. Residues: CASSLRGGTEAFF. This rearrangement joins TRBV6-6 to TRBJ1-1; D is perhaps TRBD1 (5 bases). Trimming took off 4 bases at V and 8 bases at J, with 14 bases between the two ends. The CDR3 is 13 amino acids. Germline V lookup: CDR1 MNHNY, CDR2 SVGAGI (reference sequence).

The rearrangement uses TRBV28 and TRBJ2-5; D perhaps matches TRBD1 (5 bases). The CDR3 totals 15 residues. V was clipped by 6 bases and J by 5 bases, with 19 bases between them. Per the germline V gene, CDR1 is MDHEN and CDR2 is SYDVKM. The CDR3 DNA reads as TGTGCCAGCAGGGGATTCGTTGGGGCTCCGGAGACCCAGTACTTC. Translation: CASRGFVGAPETQYF.

This clone appeared a few times. This chain connects TRBV7-2 to TRBJ1-3; 7 bases agree with TRBD1. Germline values: CDR1 SGHTA, CDR2 FQGNSA. V was clipped by 5 bases and J by 1 base; unmatched bases: 8. The CDR3 is 16 residues long. The CDR3 DNA reads TGTGCCAGCAGCCCCGGACAGGTCCTGTCTGGAAACACCATATATTTT. This gives the protein CASSPGQVLSGNTIYF.

The chain recombines TRBV5-1 with TRBJ2-4, with 10 nucleotides matching TRBD2. Germline CDR1 reads SGHRS; CDR2 reads YFSETQ. The CDR3 covers 17 residues. V was clipped by 0 bases and J by 2 bases; unmatched bases: 5. CDR3 DNA: TGCGCCAGCAGCTTGGTTCTAGCGGGAGTCTCCAAAAACATTCAGTACTTC. Translation: CASSLVLAGVSKNIQYF.

In this sample, this clone turned up a few times. The rearrangement joins TRBV28 to TRBJ2-2, with 8 bases fitting TRBD2. CDR1 and CDR2 from the germline V gene are MDHEN and SYDVKM. J lost 6 bases, V lost 4 bases, and 13 bases had no gene match. This CDR3 is built from 17 residues. The CDR3 DNA is TGTGCCAGCAGTTACCCCCCAGCGGGAGATTTCGCCGGGGAGCTGTTTTTT. Translating it yields CASSYPPAGDFAGELFF.

The V and J genes are TRBV11-1 and TRBJ1-1; possible D gene TRBD1, 6 bases. The CDR3 is 15 residues long. Trimming took 5 bases from V and 3 from J, leaving 16 bases between them. The germline V gene encodes CDR1 SGHAT and CDR2 FQDESV (reference sequence). The CDR3 loop is CASSPRGRGDTEAFF. DNA of the CDR3: TGTGCCAGCAGCCCCCGCGGGAGGGGGGACACTGAAGCTTTCTTT. Based on the CDR3 plus reference TRBV11-1 and TRBJ1-1, the full variable domain is EAEVAQSPRYKITEKSQAVAFWCDPISGHATLYWYRQILGQGPELLVQFQDESVVDDSQLPKDRFSAERLKGVDSTLKIQPAELGDSAMYLCASSPRGRGDTEAFFGQGTRLTVV.

This sequence joins TRBV12-2 and TRBJ2-1; the table assigns TRBD2, which was not confirmed against the DNA. TRBV12-2 is annotated as a pseudogene. The CDR3 extends over 13 amino acids. The CDR3 spells CADPGTSGNEQFF. The CDR3 bases are TGTGCCGACCCCGGGACTAGCGGCAATGAGCAGTTCTTC.

The chain links TRBV18 to TRBJ2-7, with D unclear. The ends were cut back, 0 bases at V and 4 bases at J, with 7 bases in the middle. This CDR3 is 13 amino acids long. Per the germline V gene, CDR1 is KGHSH and CDR2 is LQKENI. The CDR3 region has the DNA TGTGCCAGCTCACCACCTCCGGGTTACGAGCAGTACTTC. It yields the protein CASSPPPGYEQYF.

This clone was counted only a few times. V is TRBV7-2 and J is TRBJ1-3; D ambiguous. Trimming pared 3 bases from V and 2 bases from J, leaving 8 bases between. The CDR3 spans 14 residues. The germline V gene encodes CDR1 SGHTA and CDR2 FQGNSA. In DNA form, the CDR3 reads TGTGCCAGCAGCTTTCGGGATGCTGGAAACACCATATATTTT. Encoded protein: CASSFRDAGNTIYF.

The CDR3 is CASSYDGRQETQYF. The CDR3 DNA reads as TGTGCCAGCAGTTACGATGGCAGGCAAGAGACCCAGTACTTC. The chain has TRBV6-5 and TRBJ2-5; D remains unclear. V lost 2 bases, J lost 2 bases, and 9 bases lay in between. The V gene's germline CDR1 is MNHEY and CDR2 SVGAGI. This CDR3 comprises 14 residues.

Concerning this clone: One junction end does not reproduce the germline sequence, and a read error may be involved. The J gene is TRBJ2-7, the V gene TRBV7-7; D gene unclear. This CDR3 contains 12 residues. Germline V CDR1 and CDR2: SSHAT, FNYEAQ (reference sequence). The CDR3 reads CASSLRRNEQYF. CDR3 in DNA: TGTGCTAGCAGCTTAAGGCGGAACGAGCAGTACTTC. Full variable domain (missing parts from reference TRBV7-7 and TRBJ2-7): GAGVSQSPRYKVTKRGQDVTLRCDPISSHATLYWYQQALGQGPEFLTYFNYEAQPDKSGLPSDRFSAERPEGSISTLTIQRTEQRDSAMYRCASSLRRNEQYFGPGTRLTVT.